This TCR beta chain comes out of a study of radiotherapy plus CTLA-4 blockade in lung cancer. Across the whole study: With around 30% of patients having disease control, objective responses were seen in approximately 18%.

This clone was seen more than once but under ten times. Its antigen is as yet unknown. The table came from immunoSEQ multiplex PCR; TCRdb's copy has only in-frame clones and leaves some out. The sample includes around 72,000 clones, over 65% of them seen just once. General observations from the study: Radiotherapy plus ipilimumab was followed by expansion in blood of tumor-derived TCR clones.

V lost 3 bases to trimming and J lost 9 bases, with 11 bases between them. The germline V gene has CDR1 MGHRA and CDR2 YSYEKL. This CDR3 region has 13 residues. The TCR sequence derives from a human donor with non-small cell lung cancer who had a complete response to radiotherapy plus ipilimumab. The sequencing used peripheral blood, collected from a patient treated with radiotherapy plus ipilimumab. V usage is TRBV4-1 and J usage is TRBJ2-2; possibly TRBD1 for D (6 bases). The CDR3 DNA reads as TGCGCCAGCAGCCAGGAACAGGGCAGGGAGCTGTTTTTT. Encoded protein: CASSQEQGRELFF.